A selection of T cell receptor beta chains follows, all from one sample in a study of technical replicates of blood from a few donors. The data were produced by immunoSEQ multiplex PCR, yet TCRdb's version contains in-frame clones alone and is incomplete. This sample has about 90,000 clones; around 94% occur once, and the top ten carry 0.25%. Sequenced material: T cells isolated from PBMCs. All receptors derive from a human donor in good health. CDR3s include the opening cysteine and the closing phenylalanine or tryptophan.

CDR3aa	v_gene
CASSSRTSGGYNEQFF	TRBV14
CASSLDGQGYYNEQFF	TRBV5-1
CASSIRDSEQYF	TRBV28
CSVRTGGYNQPQHF	TRBV29-1
CASSLEGQSNYGYTF	TRBV13
CASSMGGVSVYEQYF	TRBV19
CAISDRAGGSDTQYF	TRBV10-3
CAIQDRGHGGYTF	TRBV19
CASSQWQDYNEQFF	TRBV5-6
CASSPTRGLGRMDTQYF	TRBV4-1
CASRPGQLGETQYF	TRBV27
CATRGPSYEQYF	TRBV10-1
CASRARTAAYGYTF	TRBV5-8
CASGLTYSGQGFTGELFF	TRBV12-5
CASSPMDYGRDNEQFF	TRBV18
CASSPSYNEQFF	TRBV11-2
CASSVDWGGGLAKNIQYF	TRBV9
CASSMRSGSYNEQFF	TRBV5-4
CASSLPGQGARGANVLTF	TRBV7-7
CASSAPRTSGGDTQYF	TRBV9
CASSASADTQYF	TRBV9
CASSRREDWAYNEQFF	TRBV7-8
CASSSPGQANYEQYF	TRBV10-2
CASSEEGLGSNEQFF	TRBV2